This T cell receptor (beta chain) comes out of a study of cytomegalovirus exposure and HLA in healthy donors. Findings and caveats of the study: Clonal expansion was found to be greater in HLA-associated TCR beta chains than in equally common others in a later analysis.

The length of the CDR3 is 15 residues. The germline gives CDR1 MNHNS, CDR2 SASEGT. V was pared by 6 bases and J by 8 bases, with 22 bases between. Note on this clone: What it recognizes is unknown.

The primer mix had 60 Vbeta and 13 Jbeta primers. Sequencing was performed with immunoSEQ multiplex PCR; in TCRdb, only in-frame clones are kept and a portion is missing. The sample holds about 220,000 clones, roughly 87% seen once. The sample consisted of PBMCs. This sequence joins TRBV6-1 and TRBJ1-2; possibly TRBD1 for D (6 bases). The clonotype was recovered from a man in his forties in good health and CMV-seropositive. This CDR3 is CASRWDKLNPMGYTF. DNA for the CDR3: TGTGCCAGCAGATGGGACAAACTAAACCCTATGGGCTACACCTTC.